Below, 11 T cell receptor beta chains from the same sample are listed, as sequenced in a study of cytomegalovirus exposure and HLA in healthy donors. Only in-frame clones appear in the TCRdb table, and some are missing; sequencing was by immunoSEQ multiplex PCR. The sample holds about 130,000 clones, 75% to 90% seen once. The source material was PBMCs. These receptors were taken from a woman aged 18-29 years in good health and CMV-seropositive.

The rearrangement uses TRBV5-1 and TRBJ2-2; TRBD2 agrees at 8 bases. Germline CDR1 is SGHRS and CDR2 is YFSETQ. The CDR3 runs to 16 residues. With 3 bases clipped from V and 4 bases from J, the junction kept 8 bases outside the gene matches. The DNA for the CDR3 is TGCGCCAGCAGCTCCCTCGGGGGGGTTCGCACCGGGGAGCTGTTTTTT. It specifies CASSSLGGVRTGELFF.

This chain joins TRBV12-5 and TRBJ1-1; 7 bases align to TRBD1. V lost 2 bases and J lost 10; bases outside the gene matches: 10. Germline values: CDR1 LGHNT, CDR2 FRNRAP. This CDR3 comprises 14 residues. As DNA, the CDR3 is TGTGCTAGTGGTTTGACACCCATTGACAGGGCAGCTTTCTTT. As protein: CASGLTPIDRAAFF.

The gene calls are TRBV6-5 and TRBJ2-5; possible D gene TRBD1, 7 bases. With 2 bases removed from V and 5 bases from J, the gap between germline ends came to 12 bases. The CDR3 has 14 residues. The V gene's germline CDR1 is MNHEY and CDR2 SVGAGI. This CDR3 reads CASSYQGGRETQYF. CDR3 bases: TGTGCCAGCAGTTACCAGGGGGGTCGGGAGACCCAGTACTTC.

This chain uses TRBV19 with TRBJ2-1; the match to TRBD2 covers 11 bases. CDR3 length: 16 amino acids. The germline V gene has CDR1 LNHDA and CDR2 SQIVND (reference sequence). V shed 4 bases and J 2 bases; nucleotides not matched to a gene: 4. The CDR3 loop reads CASSKGLADTYNEQFF. DNA for the CDR3: TGTGCCAGTAGTAAGGGACTAGCGGATACCTACAATGAGCAGTTCTTC.

The chain carries TRBV7-8 and TRBJ2-7, with D perhaps TRBD1 (6 bases). The CDR3 has 15 amino acids. Germline-derived CDR1 and CDR2 are SGHVS and FQNEAQ. V was clipped by 5 bases and J by 2 bases, with 16 bases between them. CDR3 nucleotides: TGTGCCAGCAGCACGGCGTCCAGGGGAGCCTACGAGCAGTACTTC. It translates to CASSTASRGAYEQYF.

V usage is TRBV4-1 and J usage is TRBJ2-7, with 10 bases fitting TRBD1. Per the germline V gene, CDR1 is MGHRA and CDR2 is YSYEKL. Trimming cost V 1 base and J 4 bases; bases outside gene matches: 7. The length of the CDR3 is 16 residues. The CDR3, as DNA: TGCGCCAGCAGCCAAGGCAGAGACAGGGGGCAGTACGAGCAGTACTTC. This sequence encodes CASSQGRDRGQYEQYF.

The chain is built from TRBV5-4 and TRBJ1-2; D uncertain. This CDR3 is 16 amino acids long. Germline CDR1 SGHNT, CDR2 YYREEE (reference sequence). V lost 0 bases, J lost 9 bases, and 21 bases lay in between. The CDR3 nucleotides read TGTGCCAGCAGCTTGGTTGAAGTATCAGCCCCCAGGAGCTACACCTTC. It encodes CASSLVEVSAPRSYTF.

The chain joins TRBV7-8 to TRBJ2-6; D is possibly TRBD2 (6 bases). The CDR3 has 18 amino acids. The V end lost 3 bases, the J end lost 0 bases, and 15 bases lay between the germline ends. CDR1 and CDR2 (germline): SGHVS, FQNEAQ. The CDR3 bases are TGTGCCAGCAGCTTCCCGCGGGACTCTTACTCTGGGGCCAACGTCCTGACTTTC. Protein: CASSFPRDSYSGANVLTF.

The chain has TRBV29-1 and TRBJ1-1; D gene ambiguous. From germline, CDR1 is SQVTM and CDR2 ANQGSEA. The CDR3 is 15 residues long. The V end lost 3 bases, the J end lost 3 bases, and 17 bases lay between the germline ends. Here the CDR3 reads CSVDVFLSFDTEAFF. CDR3 in DNA: TGCAGCGTTGACGTGTTTCTCTCGTTCGACACTGAAGCTTTCTTT.

J is TRBJ2-7 and V is TRBV10-2; 10 bases agree with TRBD1. V shed 7 bases, J shed 3 bases, and the junction held 6 bases outside the gene matches. This CDR3 is built from 14 residues. Per germline, CDR1 WSHSY and CDR2 SAAADI. For the CDR3, the DNA is TGCGCCAGCACAGGACAGGGGGAGGGCTACGAGCAGTACTTC. It codes for CASTGQGEGYEQYF.

This clone was found once. The V call is TRBV5-1, the J call TRBJ2-5, with a possible D match to TRBD2 (5 bases). The CDR3 has 15 residues. Germline V gene lookup returns CDR1 SGHRS and CDR2 YFSETQ. V lost 3 bases, J lost 5 bases, and 17 bases lay in between. The CDR3 spells CASSYNRGTQETQYF. CDR3 in DNA: TGCGCCAGCAGCTACAACCGGGGTACCCAGGAGACCCAGTACTTC.